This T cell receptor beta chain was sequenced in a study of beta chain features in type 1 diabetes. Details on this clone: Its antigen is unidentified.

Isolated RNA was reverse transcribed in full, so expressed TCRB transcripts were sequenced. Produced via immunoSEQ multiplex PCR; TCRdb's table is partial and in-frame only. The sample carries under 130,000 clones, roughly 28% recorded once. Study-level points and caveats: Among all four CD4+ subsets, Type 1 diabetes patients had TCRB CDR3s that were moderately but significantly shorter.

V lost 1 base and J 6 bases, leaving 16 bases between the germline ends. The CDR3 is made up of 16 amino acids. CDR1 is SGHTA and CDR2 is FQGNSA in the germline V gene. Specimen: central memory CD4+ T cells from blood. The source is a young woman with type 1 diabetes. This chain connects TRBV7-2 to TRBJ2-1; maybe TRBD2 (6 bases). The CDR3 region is CASSLGAGRTRNEQFF. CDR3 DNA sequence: TGTGCCAGCAGCTTAGGGGCGGGGCGAACCCGCAATGAGCAGTTCTTC.